The 18 T cell receptor beta chains below were found in one sample sequenced in a study of cytomegalovirus exposure and HLA in healthy donors. The study ran its PCR with 60 Vbeta and 13 Jbeta primers. Generated by immunoSEQ multiplex PCR, the TCRdb table keeps only in-frame clones and is missing some. The table includes fewer than 150,000 clones, around 80% detected once. The specimen sequenced was PBMCs. The receptors were sampled from a man between 45 and 60 years old in good health and CMV-seronegative.

The chain links TRBV30 to TRBJ1-5, with D perhaps matching TRBD1 (6 bases). Trimming stripped 0 bases from V and 7 bases from J, with 13 bases between. This CDR3 is built from 14 residues. Germline V CDR1 and CDR2: GTSNPN, SVGIG (reference sequence). This chain's CDR3 is CAWSVGTSRQPQHF. The CDR3 DNA is TGTGCCTGGAGTGTAGGGACATCCAGACAGCCCCAGCATTTT. The full variable domain, with the rest looked up from reference TRBV30 and TRBJ1-5, is SQTIHQWPATLVQPVGSPLSLECTVEGTSNPNLYWYRQAAGRGLQLLFYSVGIGQISSEVPQNLSASRPQDRQFILSSKKLLLSDSGFYLCAWSVGTSRQPQHFGDGTRLSIL.

The CDR3 nucleotides are TGTGCCAGTAAAGCGACAGGGTCCACGAGCAGTAGTTTGGCTTTCTTT. It yields the protein CASKATGSTSSSLAFF. The gene calls are TRBV19 and TRBJ1-1; 7 bases fit TRBD1. The CDR3 has 16 amino acids. V shed 7 bases and J 11 bases; nucleotides not matched to a gene: 22. Looked up from germline, CDR1 is LNHDA and CDR2 is SQIVND (reference sequence).

The table lists this clone with a few counts. The chain carries TRBV29-1 and TRBJ1-3, with D possibly being TRBD1 (5 bases). V dropped 2 bases and J dropped 4 bases, with 9 bases sitting between them. From germline, CDR1 is SQVTM and CDR2 ANQGSEA. CDR3 size: 13 residues. As DNA, the CDR3 is TGCAGCGTTGAAATTGGGGCAGGAAACACCATATATTTT. Protein sequence: CSVEIGAGNTIYF. Complete variable domain (other parts from reference TRBV29-1 and TRBJ1-3): SAVISQKPSRDICQRGTSLTIQCQVDSQVTMMFWYRQQPGQSLTLIATANQGSEATYESGFVIDKFPISRPNLTFSTLTVSNMSPEDSSIYLCSVEIGAGNTIYFGEGSWLTVV.

The chain has TRBV6-5 and TRBJ1-1; D is uncertain. The V gene's germline CDR1 is MNHEY and CDR2 SVGAGI. V was pared by 0 bases and J by 0 bases, with 11 bases between. This CDR3 has 16 amino acids. The CDR3 is CASSYSQTRMNTEAFF. In DNA form, the CDR3 reads TGTGCCAGCAGTTACTCACAGACAAGGATGAACACTGAAGCTTTCTTT.

The genes are TRBV7-3 and TRBJ2-2; 7 nucleotides line up with TRBD2. Losses at the gene ends were 0 bases for V and 5 bases for J; bases not matched to a gene: 3. CDR1 SGHTA and CDR2 FQGTGA come from the germline V gene. The CDR3 covers 15 residues. The CDR3 loop reads CASSLTGGNTGELFF. CDR3 DNA: TGTGCCAGCAGCTTAACGGGAGGGAATACCGGGGAGCTGTTTTTT.

The chain carries TRBV27 and TRBJ2-2, with TRBD1 matching 7 bases. In germline, CDR1 is MNHEY, CDR2 SMNVEV (reference sequence). Germline trimming cut 2 bases from V and 3 bases from J; bases unmatched to any gene: 12. The CDR3 contains 18 residues. CDR3 sequence: CASSLNSRWTGDTGELFF. CDR3 nucleotides: TGTGCCAGCAGTTTAAACTCACGGTGGACAGGTGACACCGGGGAGCTGTTTTTT.

The V call is TRBV7-6, the J call TRBJ1-2, with 8 bases that match TRBD1. Germline CDR1 SGHVS, CDR2 FNYEAQ. Trimming cost V 5 bases and J 5 bases; bases outside gene matches: 10. The CDR3 consists of 15 residues. This chain's CDR3 is CASSARTGLGYGYTF. CDR3 coding DNA: TGTGCCAGCAGCGCGCGGACAGGGTTGGGGTATGGCTACACCTTC.

The chain's CDR3 is CASRAPKIGGYTF. Here the CDR3 DNA reads TGTGCCAGCAGAGCGCCTAAAATTGGTGGCTACACCTTC. The chain carries TRBV28 and TRBJ1-2; no clear D. Trimming pared 6 bases from V and 7 bases from J, leaving 15 bases between. Germline V lookup: CDR1 MDHEN, CDR2 SYDVKM. This CDR3 region has 13 residues.

The V gene is TRBV7-3, the J gene TRBJ2-5; 8 bases line up with TRBD2. This CDR3 has 17 amino acids. In germline, CDR1 is SGHTA, CDR2 FQGTGA. The V and J ends lost 0 bases and 4 bases, in that order; junction bases with no gene match: 10. The CDR3 coding sequence is TGTGCCAGCAGCTTAACGTCGCGCGCGGGGGGCCCAGAGACCCAGTACTTC. It specifies CASSLTSRAGGPETQYF.

The chain uses TRBV28 and TRBJ1-1, with D perhaps TRBD1 (6 bases). The CDR3 length is 15 residues. Trimming took 6 bases from V and 4 from J, leaving 18 bases between them. The V gene's germline CDR1 is MDHEN and CDR2 SYDVKM. DNA of the CDR3: TGTGCCAGCAGCCCAATCGGGGGGGCTGGCACTGAAGCTTTCTTT. Residues: CASSPIGGAGTEAFF.

This clone appeared once. V and J are TRBV18 and TRBJ2-6; 9 bases are shared with TRBD1. CDR1 and CDR2 from the germline V gene are KGHSH and LQKENI. CDR3 size: 21 residues. The ends lost 3 bases at V and 4 bases at J; junction bases unmatched: 19. Here the CDR3 DNA reads TGTGCCAGCTCACCGACAAGGGTTCGGGACAGGGTTTCCTCGGGGGCCAACGTCCTGACTTTC. It translates to CASSPTRVRDRVSSGANVLTF.

The V gene is TRBV5-1, the J gene TRBJ1-1; D is ambiguous. The CDR3 sequence is 14 residues long. V lost 1 base and J 1 base, leaving 8 bases between the germline ends. Germline CDR1 reads SGHRS; CDR2 reads YFSETQ. The chain's CDR3 is CASSLTAGNTEAFF. The CDR3 bases are TGCGCCAGCAGCTTGACCGCCGGGAACACTGAAGCTTTCTTT.

The rearrangement links TRBV19 to TRBJ2-7, with TRBD2 as a possible D gene (5 bases). CDR3 length: 15 residues. V was cut by 3 bases and J by 5 bases, with 17 bases left in between. Looked up from germline, CDR1 is LNHDA and CDR2 is SQIVND (reference sequence). Written as DNA, the CDR3 is TGTGCCAGTAGTATGTCTAGGGTGCGTAGCGACGAGCAGTACTTC. It translates to CASSMSRVRSDEQYF.

The rearrangement joins TRBV27 to TRBJ1-2, with D perhaps TRBD1 (5 bases). The CDR3 loop spans 14 amino acids. V was shortened by 6 bases and J by 7 bases, with 18 bases between the two germline ends. The V gene's germline CDR1 is MNHEY and CDR2 SMNVEV (reference sequence). CDR3 sequence (DNA): TGTGCCAGCAGGCAGGGTGGTAACCGGAGTGGCTACACCTTC. This translates into CASRQGGNRSGYTF.

J is TRBJ2-7 and V is TRBV6-1, with 10 bases aligning to TRBD1. The CDR3 is 14 residues long. CDR1 and CDR2 (germline): MNHNS, SASEGT. V lost 6 bases and J lost 5; bases outside the gene matches: 7. CDR3 DNA sequence: TGTGCCAGCAGGTGGACAGGGGGTCTGGACGAGCAGTACTTC. Protein product: CASRWTGGLDEQYF.

This rearrangement joins TRBV9 to TRBJ2-2; the D gene is possibly TRBD2 (5 bases). The CDR3 consists of 14 residues. The germline gives CDR1 SGDLS, CDR2 YYNGEE. With 1 base removed from V and 7 bases from J, the gap between germline ends came to 11 bases. CDR3 residues: CASSVSPRVGELFF. The CDR3, as DNA: TGTGCCAGCAGCGTAAGCCCGAGGGTCGGGGAGCTGTTTTTT.

The chain is built from TRBV15 and TRBJ1-4, with D perhaps matching TRBD1 (6 bases). V gave up 3 bases and J gave up 10 bases, with 15 bases separating them. The germline V gene has CDR1 LNHNV and CDR2 YYDKDF (reference sequence). CDR3 size: 14 residues. CDR3 residues: CATSSRDKRRKLFF. The CDR3 DNA sequence: TGTGCCACCAGCAGCCGGGACAAGAGGCGAAAACTGTTTTTT.

The chain combines TRBV27 with TRBJ2-1, with 7 nucleotides matching TRBD2. Germline CDR1 MNHEY, CDR2 SMNVEV (reference sequence). The CDR3 length is 15 residues. Unmatched junction bases numbered 11, after V lost 5 bases and J lost 7 bases. CDR3 sequence: CASSNPSGVGNEQFF. CDR3 in DNA: TGTGCCAGCAGTAACCCTAGCGGTGTGGGGAATGAGCAGTTCTTC.